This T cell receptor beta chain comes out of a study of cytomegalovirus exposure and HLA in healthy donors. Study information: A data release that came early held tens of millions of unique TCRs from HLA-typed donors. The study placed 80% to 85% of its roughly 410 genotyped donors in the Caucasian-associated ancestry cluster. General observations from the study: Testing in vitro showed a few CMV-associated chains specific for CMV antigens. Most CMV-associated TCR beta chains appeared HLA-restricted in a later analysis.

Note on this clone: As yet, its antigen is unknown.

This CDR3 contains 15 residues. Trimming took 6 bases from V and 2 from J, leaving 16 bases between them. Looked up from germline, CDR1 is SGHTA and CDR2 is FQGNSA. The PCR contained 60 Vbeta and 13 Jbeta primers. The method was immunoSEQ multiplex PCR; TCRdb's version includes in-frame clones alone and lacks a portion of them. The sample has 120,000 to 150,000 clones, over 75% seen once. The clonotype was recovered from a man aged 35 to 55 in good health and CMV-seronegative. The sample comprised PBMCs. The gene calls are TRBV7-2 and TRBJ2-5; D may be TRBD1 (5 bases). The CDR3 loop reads CASRPRVAGQETQYF. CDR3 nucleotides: TGTGCCAGCAGACCCAGGGTGGCCGGTCAAGAGACCCAGTACTTC.